This note documents a single T cell receptor beta chain sequence. The data were obtained in a study of T-cell reconstitution after alpha-beta-depleted transplantation in children. Trimming cost V 3 bases and J 4 bases; bases outside gene matches: 5. Looked up from germline, CDR1 is SGDLS and CDR2 is YYNGEE. The CDR3 has 14 amino acids. Unique molecular identifiers were used in preparing the TCRbeta library. TCRdb processed the PCR reads anew with MiXCR; each CDR3 protein has one entry. The sample lists about 610,000 distinct CDR3 sequences, roughly a tenth occurring once. The starting material was PBMCs from the stem cell graft donor, obtained from the stem cell graft. The clonotype was recovered from a human donor who donated a stem cell graft to a child with acute myeloid leukemia. The V and J genes are TRBV9 and TRBJ1-2, with TRBD1 matching over 8 bases. Here the CDR3 DNA reads TGTGCCAGCAGCGGCACCCAGGGGGCCTATGGCTACACCTTC. Amino acids: CASSGTQGAYGYTF.